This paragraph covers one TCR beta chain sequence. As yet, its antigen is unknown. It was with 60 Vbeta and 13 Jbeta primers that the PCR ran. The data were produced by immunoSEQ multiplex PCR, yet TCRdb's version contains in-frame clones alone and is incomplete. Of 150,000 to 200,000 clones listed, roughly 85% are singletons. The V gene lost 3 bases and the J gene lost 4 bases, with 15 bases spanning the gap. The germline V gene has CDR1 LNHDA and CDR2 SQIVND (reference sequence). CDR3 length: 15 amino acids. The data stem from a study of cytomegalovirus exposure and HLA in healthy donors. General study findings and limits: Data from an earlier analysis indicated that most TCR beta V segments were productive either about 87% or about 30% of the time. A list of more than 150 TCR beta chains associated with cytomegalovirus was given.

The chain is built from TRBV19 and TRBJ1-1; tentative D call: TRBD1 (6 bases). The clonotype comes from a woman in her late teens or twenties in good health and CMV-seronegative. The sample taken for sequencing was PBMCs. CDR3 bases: TGTGCCAGTAGTATTCTTGGGGGAGGGGGCACTGAAGCTTTCTTT. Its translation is CASSILGGGGTEAFF.